The sequence of this TCR beta chain was determined in a study of monozygotic twins with inflammatory bowel disease. Template switching added UMIs carrying a 6-nucleotide sample barcode. TCRdb reprocessed the 5' RACE reads and stores each CDR3 protein as one record, lacking DNA. Its listing shows approximately 150,000 distinct CDR3 sequences. Germline CDR1 is SGHRS and CDR2 is YFSETQ. The CDR3 is 14 residues long. Researchers collected 2 to 2.5 ml of blood per donor. This sequence joins TRBV5-1 and TRBJ2-3; TCRdb designates TRBD2, a call that cannot be tested without DNA. Sequencing used blood. This TCR derives from a human donor with ulcerative colitis or Crohn's disease, or a healthy co-twin of an affected twin (not recorded which). CDR3 protein: CASSLGGVEDTQYF.